The T cell receptor (beta chain) described here comes from a study of blood T cells in healthy people across ages. With a J-beta primer mix and a sample-barcoded 5' primer, a second PCR ran about 7 to 12 cycles. TCRdb ran MiXCR on the 5' RACE reads and lists one entry per CDR3 protein. The sample yields hundreds of thousands of distinct CDR3 sequences, approximately 30% seen once. Deletions cut 5 bases from V and 11 bases from J, with 12 bases between. This CDR3 spans 11 amino acids. CDR1 is MNHNS, CDR2 SASEGT, per germline. This rearrangement joins TRBV6-1 to TRBJ2-5; the D gene is possibly TRBD2 (5 bases). The clonotype was recovered from an elderly woman in good health. The sequencing sample was made of blood. CDR3 protein: CASSLLWEQYF. The CDR3 DNA reads TGTGCCAGCAGTTTGTTGTGGGAGCAGTACTTC.